These 25 T cell receptor beta chains were sequenced from one sample in a study of graft-versus-host responses after intestinal transplantation. Libraries were prepared by immunoSEQ multiplex PCR; TCRdb keeps only in-frame clonotypes and omits some of them. In the table there are more than 60,000 clones, about 90% of which are singletons. The antigens of these receptors remain unknown. The sample consisted of unstimulated CD8+ T cells sorted from spleen or lymph node cells, taken before intestinal transplant. The receptors here all came from a human donor who received an intestinal transplant.

V usage is TRBV4-1 and J usage is TRBJ1-5; TRBD1 aligns across 7 bases. CDR1 is MGHRA and CDR2 is YSYEKL in the germline V gene. This CDR3 has 16 amino acids. The V gene end was trimmed by 1 base and the J gene end by 1 base; junction bases not matched to a gene: 4. The CDR3 sequence is CASSQARTGSNQPQHF. In DNA form, the CDR3 reads TGCGCCAGCAGCCAAGCAAGGACAGGCAGCAATCAGCCCCAGCATTTT.

This clone was seen just once. The rearrangement joins TRBV5-4 to TRBJ1-1; no clear D gene. The CDR3 extends over 15 amino acids. V shed 4 bases and J shed 1 base, with 14 bases lying between them. Per the germline V gene, CDR1 is SGHNT and CDR2 is YYREEE (reference sequence). The CDR3 reads CASSMGVGSNTEAFF. CDR3 nucleotide sequence: TGTGCCAGCAGCATGGGTGTGGGCTCGAACACTGAAGCTTTCTTT.

V is TRBV1 and J is TRBJ1-4; TRBD1 was called by the table and not checked on the DNA. TRBV1 is shown as a pseudogene. The CDR3 spans 14 residues. CDR3 region: CTSSHDRGDEKLFF. As DNA, the CDR3 is TGCACCAGCAGCCACGACAGGGGAGATGAAAAACTGTTTTTT.

The J gene is TRBJ1-1, the V gene TRBV27; possibly TRBD1 for D (5 bases). The V end lost 5 bases, the J end lost 0 bases, and 13 bases lay between the germline ends. Germline CDR1 is MNHEY and CDR2 is SMNVEV (reference sequence). CDR3 length: 15 residues. The CDR3 coding sequence is TGTGCCAGCAGTACGACAGTCTACATGAACACTGAAGCTTTCTTT. Its translation is CASSTTVYMNTEAFF.

This chain uses TRBV9 with TRBJ1-5, with 7 bases lining up with TRBD1. V lost 3 bases, J lost 3 bases, and 6 bases stayed unmatched. The CDR3 is made up of 15 amino acids. CDR1 SGDLS and CDR2 YYNGEE come from the germline V gene. The CDR3 DNA reads as TGTGCCAGCAGCGACTCAGGGGGACCCAATCAGCCCCAGCATTTT. Amino acids: CASSDSGGPNQPQHF.

The chain carries TRBV7-8 and TRBJ2-7, with D tentatively TRBD2 (6 bases). The CDR3 totals 15 residues. V dropped 5 bases and J dropped 6 bases, with 20 bases sitting between them. CDR1 is SGHVS and CDR2 is FQNEAQ in the germline V gene. CDR3 sequence reads: CASSLQWRDVSEQYF. The CDR3, as DNA: TGTGCCAGCAGCCTTCAGTGGAGGGATGTGTCCGAGCAGTACTTC.

This clone was recorded only once. This rearrangement joins TRBV19 to TRBJ1-1, with D unclear. This CDR3 contains 14 residues. Germline V lookup: CDR1 LNHDA, CDR2 SQIVND (reference sequence). V dropped 3 bases and J dropped 2 bases, with 10 bases sitting between them. The CDR3 sequence is CASSIRNPNTEAFF. In DNA, the CDR3 is TGTGCCAGTAGTATCAGGAATCCCAACACTGAAGCTTTCTTT.

The chain combines TRBV2 with TRBJ2-2; weak D call: TRBD2 (5 bases). This CDR3 contains 16 residues. V shed 10 bases and J shed 7 bases, with 25 bases lying between them. Germline assignment: CDR1 SNHLY and CDR2 FYNNEI. The CDR3 reads CATKLWGTGDGGELFF. DNA for the CDR3: TGTGCCACCAAACTCTGGGGTACCGGGGATGGCGGGGAGCTGTTTTTT.

The chain couples TRBV2 to TRBJ2-7; no reliable D call. This CDR3 comprises 11 residues. Deletions cut 8 bases from V and 0 bases from J, with 5 bases between. Germline lookup yields CDR1 SNHLY and CDR2 FYNNEI. The CDR3 spells CASLNSYEQYF. The DNA of the CDR3 is TGTGCCAGCCTTAACTCCTACGAGCAGTACTTC.

The chain links TRBV27 to TRBJ2-5; 10 nucleotides agree with TRBD1. TRBJ2-7 matches the DNA end more closely, so the J call is doubtful. The germline gives CDR1 MNHEY, CDR2 SMNVEV (reference sequence). The CDR3 totals 15 residues. In DNA form, the CDR3 reads TGTGCCAGCAGTTTAGCCGGGACAGGGGCCTACGAGCAGTACTTC. Protein: CASSLAGTGAYEQYF.

V is TRBV14 and J is TRBJ2-7; maybe TRBD2 (6 bases). V was clipped by 3 bases and J by 2 bases, with 11 bases between them. The CDR3 covers 14 residues. Germline lookup yields CDR1 SGHDN and CDR2 FVKESK. The CDR3 DNA reads TGTGCCAGCAGCCATGGGGGGACCCCCTACGAGCAGTACTTC. Amino acid sequence: CASSHGGTPYEQYF.

CDR3: CASSPGTGGYGYTF. CDR3 bases: TGCGCCAGCAGCCCCGGGACAGGGGGTTATGGCTACACCTTC. The chain joins TRBV5-1 to TRBJ1-2, with 11 bases that match TRBD1. V lost 4 bases to trimming and J lost 5 bases; unmatched junction nucleotides: 4. Germline V gene lookup returns CDR1 SGHRS and CDR2 YFSETQ. The CDR3 is 14 residues long. The variable domain in full, with the rest retrieved from reference TRBV5-1 and TRBJ1-2, is KAGVTQTPRYLIKTRGQQVTLSCSPISGHRSVSWYQQTPGQGLQFLFEYFSETQRNKGNFPGRFSGRQFSNSRSEMNVSTLELGDSALYLCASSPGTGGYGYTFGSGTRLTVV.

The V call is TRBV6-5, the J call TRBJ1-2; the D gene is possibly TRBD1 (5 bases). CDR3 length: 12 amino acids. V was pared by 6 bases and J by 4 bases, with 9 bases between. Germline lookup yields CDR1 MNHEY and CDR2 SVGAGI. The CDR3 DNA is TGTGCCAGCAGCCCAGGGTTCTATGGCTACACCTTC. Its translation is CASSPGFYGYTF.

The chain recombines TRBV7-6 with TRBJ2-7; 10 positions agree with TRBD1. The V and J ends lost 5 bases and 4 bases, in that order; junction bases with no gene match: 8. This CDR3 has 15 amino acids. Per germline, CDR1 SGHVS and CDR2 FNYEAQ. For the CDR3, the DNA is TGTGCCAGCAGCCCCCGGACAGGGGGGATGTACGAGCAGTACTTC. This encodes CASSPRTGGMYEQYF.

The chain employs TRBV6-6 and TRBJ2-1; 7 bases line up with TRBD2. In germline, CDR1 is MNHNY, CDR2 SVGAGI (reference sequence). V trimming: 3 bases; J trimming: 2 bases; junction bases outside the gene matches: 7. The CDR3 covers 16 residues. Here the CDR3 DNA reads TGTGCCAGCAGTTATGGTGGACTAGGACCCTACAATGAGCAGTTCTTC. Amino acid sequence: CASSYGGLGPYNEQFF.

CDR3: CASSQDRLLIRLKKLGSEAFF. The CDR3 DNA reads as TGCGCCAGCAGCCAAGATCGGCTTCTGATAAGATTGAAGAAACTCGGGTCTGAAGCTTTCTTT. The chain links TRBV4-1 to TRBJ1-1; D uncertain. This CDR3 has 21 residues. The germline V gene encodes CDR1 MGHRA and CDR2 YSYEKL. V dropped 0 bases and J dropped 6 bases, with 32 bases sitting between them.

V gene TRBV19 combines with J gene TRBJ1-2; 10 nucleotides line up with TRBD1. The CDR3 runs 17 residues. Per the germline V gene, CDR1 is LNHDA and CDR2 is SQIVND (reference sequence). With V trimmed by 5 bases and J by 0 bases, 9 bases remained unmatched. In DNA, the CDR3 is TGTGCCAGTAGTCCCTGGACAGGGGGAGACCCTAACTATGGCTACACCTTC. This codes for CASSPWTGGDPNYGYTF.

The chain has TRBV7-9 and TRBJ2-7, with TRBD1 as a possible D gene (6 bases). Trimming took 0 bases from V and 4 from J, leaving 13 bases between them. Per the germline V gene, CDR1 is SEHNR and CDR2 is FQNEAQ (reference sequence). The CDR3 contains 15 residues. CDR3 DNA: TGTGCCAGCAGCTTAGCTTCCTCCCAGGGGTACGAGCAGTACTTC. Its protein product is CASSLASSQGYEQYF.

This clone was observed a single time. V gene TRBV27 combines with J gene TRBJ1-2, with 9 positions matching TRBD1. Trimming removed 6 bases from V and 5 bases from J; junction bases left unmatched: 7. The CDR3 totals 14 residues. CDR1 and CDR2 from the germline V gene are MNHEY and SMNVEV (reference sequence). The CDR3 region is CASRTGGEVYGYTF. CDR3 bases: TGTGCCAGCAGAACAGGGGGCGAAGTTTATGGCTACACCTTC.

Written as DNA, the CDR3 is TGCGCCAGCAGCCAAATAGCTCAGGGCTCCTACGAGCAGTACTTC. This sequence encodes CASSQIAQGSYEQYF. The rearrangement links TRBV4-1 to TRBJ2-7; D is perhaps TRBD1 (5 bases). Trimming pared 2 bases from V and 0 bases from J, leaving 11 bases between. The CDR3 runs 15 residues. Germline CDR1 is MGHRA and CDR2 is YSYEKL.

The rearrangement joins TRBV7-9 to TRBJ2-7; TRBD2 might be the D (5 bases). V lost 1 base and J lost 0, with 13 bases in between. The germline V gene has CDR1 SEHNR and CDR2 FQNEAQ (reference sequence). This CDR3 contains 16 residues. The DNA for the CDR3 is TGTGCCAGCAGCTTAGGGGCTTCGGGGTCCTCCTACGAGCAGTACTTC. It codes for CASSLGASGSSYEQYF.

This clone was observed once. The chain is built from TRBV10-2 and TRBJ2-1; the D gene is possibly TRBD2 (7 bases). This CDR3 is 12 amino acids long. CDR1 and CDR2 (germline): WSHSY, SAAADI. The V and J ends lost 2 bases and 10 bases respectively, with 9 bases between them. The CDR3 sequence: CASSEGGAEQFF. In DNA, the CDR3 is TGCGCCAGCAGTGAGGGGGGGGCCGAGCAGTTCTTC.

This chain uses TRBV5-4 with TRBJ2-1; perhaps TRBD2 as D (5 bases). Trimming left V 3 bases short and J 0 bases short, with 10 bases between. The CDR3 spans 15 residues. From germline, CDR1 is SGHNT and CDR2 YYREEE (reference sequence). CDR3 sequence reads: CASSSDGGSYNEQFF. CDR3 sequence (DNA): TGTGCCAGCAGCTCCGACGGAGGCTCCTACAATGAGCAGTTCTTC.

This chain connects TRBV13 to TRBJ2-7, with D possibly TRBD2 on 5 matching bases. Trimming took off 5 bases at V and 2 bases at J, with 13 bases between the two ends. The CDR3 sequence is 14 residues long. Per germline, CDR1 PRHDT and CDR2 FYEKMQ (reference sequence). In DNA form, the CDR3 reads TGTGCCAGCAGCCCCGGGGAAAATACCTACGAGCAGTACTTC. It specifies CASSPGENTYEQYF. Together with reference TRBV13 and TRBJ2-7, the CDR3 gives the full variable domain: AAGVIQSPRHLIKEKRETATLKCYPIPRHDTVYWYQQGPGQDPQFLISFYEKMQSDKGSIPDRFSAQQFSDYHSELNMSSLELGDSALYFCASSPGENTYEQYFGPGTRLTVT.

The chain has TRBV13 and TRBJ2-1; D is ambiguous. Per the germline V gene, CDR1 is PRHDT and CDR2 is FYEKMQ (reference sequence). This CDR3 contains 13 residues. With 5 bases removed from V and 4 bases from J, the gap between germline ends came to 9 bases. The CDR3 here is CASSRHNYNEQFF. For the CDR3, the DNA is TGTGCCAGCAGCCGTCACAATTACAATGAGCAGTTCTTC.